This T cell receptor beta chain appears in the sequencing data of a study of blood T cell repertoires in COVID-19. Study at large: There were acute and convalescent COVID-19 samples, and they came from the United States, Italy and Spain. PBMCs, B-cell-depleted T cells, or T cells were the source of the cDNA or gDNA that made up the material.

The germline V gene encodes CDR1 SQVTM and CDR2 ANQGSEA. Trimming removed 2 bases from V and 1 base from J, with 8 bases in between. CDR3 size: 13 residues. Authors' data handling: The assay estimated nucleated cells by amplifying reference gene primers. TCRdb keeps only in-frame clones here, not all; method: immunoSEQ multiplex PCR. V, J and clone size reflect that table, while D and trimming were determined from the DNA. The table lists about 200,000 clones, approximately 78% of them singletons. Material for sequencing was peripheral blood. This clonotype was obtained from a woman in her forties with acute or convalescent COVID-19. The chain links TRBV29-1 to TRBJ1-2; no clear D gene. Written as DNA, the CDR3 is TGCAGCGTTGAAAACAACGTTAACTATGGCTACACCTTC. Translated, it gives CSVENNVNYGYTF.